The rows below give T cell receptor beta chains drawn from one sample of a study of blood T cell repertoires in COVID-19. The repertoire was sequenced with immunoSEQ multiplex PCR; TCRdb's copy has only in-frame clones and lacks some. The table includes about 78,000 clones, 90% detected once. Input material: peripheral blood. These receptors were taken from a woman in her forties or fifties in a cohort sampled during active COVID-19. Each CDR3 is given with its conserved first and last residue. Fields, in order: D gene, clone size, J gene, V gene, CDR3 protein, CDR3 DNA. The D gene is left open where the match is weak. Clone size is given for some rows only: seen once, a few or many times, or a class if the clone is expanded.

d_gene: .; abundance: few; j_gene: TRBJ2-6; v_gene: TRBV7-9; CDR3aa: CASGRQEDVLTF; CDR3nt: TGTGCCAGCGGTCGACAGGAGGACGTCCTGACTTTC
d_gene: TRBD1; abundance: .; j_gene: TRBJ2-2; v_gene: TRBV14; CDR3aa: CASSLLDRVNTGELFF; CDR3nt: TGTGCCAGCAGCCTATTGGACAGGGTAAACACCGGGGAGCTGTTTTTT
d_gene: .; abundance: .; j_gene: TRBJ2-2; v_gene: TRBV30; CDR3aa: CAWKIGGELFF; CDR3nt: TGTGCCTGGAAAATCGGGGGGGAGCTGTTTTTT
d_gene: .; abundance: .; j_gene: TRBJ2-1; v_gene: TRBV7-3; CDR3aa: CASSPSSSYNEQFF; CDR3nt: TGTGCCAGCAGTCCGAGTAGTTCCTACAATGAGCAGTTCTTC
d_gene: TRBD2; abundance: .; j_gene: TRBJ2-1; v_gene: TRBV10-1; CDR3aa: CASSSSGMSYNEQFF; CDR3nt: TGCGCCAGCAGCAGCAGCGGGATGTCCTACAATGAGCAGTTCTTC
d_gene: .; abundance: .; j_gene: TRBJ1-1; v_gene: TRBV5-6; CDR3aa: CASSLEGWGRTEAFF; CDR3nt: TGTGCCAGCAGCTTAGAGGGATGGGGTAGGACTGAAGCTTTCTTT
d_gene: TRBD2; abundance: .; j_gene: TRBJ2-1; v_gene: TRBV15; CDR3aa: CATKAAGGNEQFF; CDR3nt: TGTGCCACCAAGGCAGCGGGAGGGAATGAGCAGTTCTTC
d_gene: .; abundance: .; j_gene: TRBJ1-5; v_gene: TRBV7-6; CDR3aa: CASSLGGYQPQHF; CDR3nt: TGTGCCAGCAGCTTAGGCGGATATCAGCCCCAGCATTTT
d_gene: TRBD1; abundance: .; j_gene: TRBJ1-3; v_gene: TRBV11-3; CDR3aa: CASSLGPTGAGNTIYF; CDR3nt: TGTGCCAGCAGCTTAGGCCCCACAGGGGCTGGAAACACCATATATTTT
d_gene: TRBD2; abundance: .; j_gene: TRBJ2-5; v_gene: TRBV19; CDR3aa: CASSPQRTSGEETQYF; CDR3nt: TGTGCCAGTAGCCCCCAACGGACTAGCGGAGAAGAGACCCAGTACTTC
d_gene: TRBD1; abundance: .; j_gene: TRBJ1-2; v_gene: TRBV9; CDR3aa: CASSVHWTGPANYGYTF; CDR3nt: TGTGCCAGCAGCGTACACTGGACAGGCCCAGCTAACTATGGCTACACCTTC
d_gene: .; abundance: once; j_gene: TRBJ2-2; v_gene: TRBV11-1; CDR3aa: CASTRTSTGELFF; CDR3nt: TGTGCCAGCACCCGGACAAGCACCGGGGAGCTGTTTTTT
d_gene: TRBD1; abundance: .; j_gene: TRBJ1-2; v_gene: TRBV5-1; CDR3aa: CASSFGRDRVANYGYTF; CDR3nt: TGCGCCAGCAGCTTTGGCCGGGACAGGGTAGCTAACTATGGCTACACCTTC
d_gene: .; abundance: .; j_gene: TRBJ1-1; v_gene: TRBV2; CDR3aa: CASRLTGNTEAFF; CDR3nt: TGTGCCAGCAGGCTTACAGGGAACACTGAAGCTTTCTTT
d_gene: .; abundance: .; j_gene: TRBJ2-2; v_gene: TRBV3-1/TRBV3-2; CDR3aa: CASSQTSGELFF; CDR3nt: TGTGCCAGCAGCCAGACTAGCGGGGAGCTGTTTTTT
d_gene: .; abundance: .; j_gene: TRBJ2-1; v_gene: TRBV28; CDR3aa: CASSRRSEYNEQFF; CDR3nt: TGTGCCAGCAGTCGGCGGTCGGAGTACAATGAGCAGTTCTTC
d_gene: TRBD1; abundance: .; j_gene: TRBJ1-1; v_gene: TRBV5-1; CDR3aa: CASSSPRGQRTNTEAFF; CDR3nt: TGCGCCAGCAGCTCTCCCAGGGGACAGCGGACGAACACTGAAGCTTTCTTT
d_gene: TRBD1; abundance: .; j_gene: TRBJ1-1; v_gene: TRBV7-8; CDR3aa: CASSLIGGQGFAEAFF; CDR3nt: TGTGCCAGCAGCTTAATTGGGGGACAGGGTTTTGCTGAAGCTTTCTTT
d_gene: TRBD1; abundance: once; j_gene: TRBJ1-4; v_gene: TRBV19; CDR3aa: CASSGTGGEKLFF; CDR3nt: TGTGCCAGCTCCGGGACAGGGGGTGAAAAACTGTTTTTT
d_gene: TRBD1; abundance: .; j_gene: TRBJ1-5; v_gene: TRBV10-3; CDR3aa: CAISESDIGGKSNQPQHF; CDR3nt: TGTGCCATCAGTGAGTCAGACATAGGGGGCAAGAGCAATCAGCCCCAGCATTTT
d_gene: .; abundance: .; j_gene: TRBJ1-2; v_gene: TRBV27; CDR3aa: CASSDQLTGRRGYTF; CDR3nt: TGTGCCAGCAGTGACCAGCTGACAGGTCGTAGGGGCTACACCTTC
d_gene: .; abundance: once; j_gene: TRBJ2-1; v_gene: TRBV7-9; CDR3aa: CASSFGSGLAYNEQFF; CDR3nt: TGTGCCAGCAGCTTTGGCTCCGGACTTGCCTACAATGAGCAGTTCTTC
d_gene: .; abundance: .; j_gene: TRBJ2-3; v_gene: TRBV15; CDR3aa: CATSRARRGSTDTQYF; CDR3nt: TGTGCCACCAGCAGAGCCCGGCGGGGTAGCACAGATACGCAGTATTTT
d_gene: .; abundance: .; j_gene: TRBJ1-2; v_gene: TRBV6-6; CDR3aa: CASSPVGRDYGYTF; CDR3nt: TGTGCCAGCAGTCCGGTAGGCAGGGACTATGGCTACACCTTC
d_gene: .; abundance: .; j_gene: TRBJ2-1; v_gene: TRBV27; CDR3aa: CASSSVARRYEQFF; CDR3nt: TGTGCCAGCAGTTCGGTGGCTAGGCGCTATGAGCAGTTCTTC
d_gene: .; abundance: .; j_gene: TRBJ1-5; v_gene: TRBV15; CDR3aa: CATSRDIGGGQPQHF; CDR3nt: TGTGCCACCAGCAGAGATATAGGGGGGGGACAGCCCCAGCATTTT
d_gene: .; abundance: .; j_gene: TRBJ2-7; v_gene: TRBV27; CDR3aa: CASSFGLAYEQYF; CDR3nt: TGTGCCAGCAGTTTTGGACTCGCCTACGAGCAGTACTTC
d_gene: .; abundance: few; j_gene: TRBJ1-3; v_gene: TRBV19; CDR3aa: CASSGSSGNTIYF; CDR3nt: TGTGCCAGTAGCGGTTCCTCTGGAAACACCATATATTTT
d_gene: .; abundance: .; j_gene: TRBJ2-7; v_gene: TRBV28; CDR3aa: CASSTTHSPSSYEQYF; CDR3nt: TGTGCCAGCAGTACTACCCATTCTCCAAGCTCCTACGAGCAGTACTTC
d_gene: TRBD2; abundance: .; j_gene: TRBJ2-1; v_gene: TRBV11-1; CDR3aa: CASSWGGPSGYNEQFF; CDR3nt: TGTGCCAGCAGCTGGGGGGGTCCTAGCGGCTACAATGAGCAGTTCTTC
d_gene: .; abundance: .; j_gene: TRBJ1-3; v_gene: TRBV3-1/TRBV3-2; CDR3aa: CASSQGTTGNTIYF; CDR3nt: TGTGCCAGCAGCCAAGGGACAACCGGAAACACCATATATTTT
d_gene: .; abundance: .; j_gene: TRBJ2-2; v_gene: TRBV11-2; CDR3aa: CASSLGASQTGELFF; CDR3nt: TGTGCCAGCAGCTTAGGGGCTAGCCAGACCGGGGAGCTGTTTTTT
d_gene: .; abundance: .; j_gene: TRBJ2-2; v_gene: TRBV9; CDR3aa: CASSAGESTGELFF; CDR3nt: TGTGCCAGCAGCGCTGGAGAGAGCACCGGGGAGCTGTTTTTT